One T cell receptor beta chain is described in this entry. The V segment lost 3 bases and the J segment 1 base; nucleotides outside the gene matches: 5. The CDR3 has 15 amino acids. The V gene's germline CDR1 is KGHSH and CDR2 LQKENI. As processed by the authors: Estimation of nucleated cell counts relied on the amplification of reference gene primers. Only in-frame clones appear in the TCRdb table, and some are missing; sequencing was by immunoSEQ multiplex PCR. Clone size and V and J calls were adopted from that table, with D and trimming inferred from the DNA. The sample consists of around 270,000 clones, approximately 86% of them appearing once. This sample was taken from a study of blood T cell repertoires in COVID-19. Study-level background: COVID-19 samples collected from the United States, Italy and Spain covered acute and convalescent phases. T cells, B-cell-depleted T cells, or PBMCs supplied cDNA or gDNA.

The material sequenced was peripheral blood. The source is a man aged 30 to 39 with active or convalescent COVID-19. The J gene is TRBJ1-1, the V gene TRBV18, with TRBD1 matching over 7 bases. The CDR3 is CASSPTGVSNTEAFF. CDR3 bases: TGTGCCAGCTCACCTACAGGGGTTTCGAACACTGAAGCTTTCTTT.